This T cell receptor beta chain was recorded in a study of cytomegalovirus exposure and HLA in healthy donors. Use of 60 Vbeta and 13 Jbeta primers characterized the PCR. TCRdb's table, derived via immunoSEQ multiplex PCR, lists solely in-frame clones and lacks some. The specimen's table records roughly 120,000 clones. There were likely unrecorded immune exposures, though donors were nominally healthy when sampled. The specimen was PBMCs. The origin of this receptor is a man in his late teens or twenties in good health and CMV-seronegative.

The CDR3: CASSPGDTTTNEKLFF. In DNA, the CDR3 is TGTGCCAGCAGCCCCGGGGACACAACAACTAATGAAAAACTGTTTTTT. The gene calls are TRBV5-8 and TRBJ1-4, with a possible D match to TRBD1 (6 bases). Germline-derived CDR1 and CDR2 are SGHTS and YDEGEE. The V end was cut by 4 bases, the J end by 0 bases, with 13 bases between. The CDR3 covers 16 residues. The full variable domain, completed using reference TRBV5-8 and TRBJ1-4, is EAGVTQSPTHLIKTRGQQATLRCSPISGHTSVYWYQQALGLGLQFLLWYDEGEERNRGNFPPRFSGRQFPNYSSELNVNALELEDSALYLCASSPGDTTTNEKLFFGSGTQLSVL.